Following are 17 T cell receptor beta chains from one sample sequenced in a study of blood T cell repertoires in COVID-19. Method: immunoSEQ multiplex PCR; TCRdb's copy keeps in-frame clones and lacks some. The sample shows around 250,000 clones, 86% of them seen only once. Source material: peripheral blood. The origin of the receptors is a man aged 80 or over with acute or convalescent COVID-19.

The CDR3 here is CATATGTAEAFF. Here the CDR3 DNA reads TGTGCCACCGCAACAGGGACGGCTGAAGCTTTCTTT. The chain employs TRBV10-3 and TRBJ1-1, with D maybe TRBD1 (6 bases). Per the germline V gene, CDR1 is ENHRY and CDR2 is SYGVKD. V was shortened by 10 bases and J by 6 bases, with 15 bases between the two germline ends. This CDR3 is built from 12 residues.

The chain carries TRBV5-1 and TRBJ1-4; TRBD1 matches 9 bases. The CDR3 is 14 amino acids. Germline V lookup: CDR1 SGHRS, CDR2 YFSETQ. J gave up 8 bases and V 7 bases, and 9 bases lay outside the gene matches. The DNA for the CDR3 is TGCGCCAGCTCACTACAGGGGGCGGAAGAAAAACTGTTTTTT. It is translated as CASSLQGAEEKLFF. The full variable domain, its missing parts supplied by reference TRBV5-1 and TRBJ1-4, is KAGVTQTPRYLIKTRGQQVTLSCSPISGHRSVSWYQQTPGQGLQFLFEYFSETQRNKGNFPGRFSGRQFSNSRSEMNVSTLELGDSALYLCASSLQGAEEKLFFGSGTQLSVL.

The CDR3 DNA follows: TGTGCCAGCAGCTTCGGGACAGGCCGCTACGAGCAGTACTTC. Translation gives CASSFGTGRYEQYF. This chain links TRBV5-6 with TRBJ2-7; 8 nucleotides align to TRBD1. Germline CDR1 is SGHDT and CDR2 is YYEEEE. After removal of 2 bases from V and 3 bases from J, the junction contained 4 bases not matched to a gene. The length of the CDR3 is 14 residues.

The chain has TRBV2 and TRBJ1-2; D call uncertain. Trimming pared 8 bases from V and 8 bases from J, leaving 18 bases between. CDR1 and CDR2 (germline): SNHLY, FYNNEI. CDR3 length: 13 residues. The CDR3 loop reads CASSPRGSGGYTF. CDR3 bases: TGTGCCAGCTCCCCGAGAGGGTCGGGAGGCTACACCTTC.

V usage is TRBV5-5 and J usage is TRBJ1-6; no firm D call. V dropped 0 bases and J dropped 7 bases, with 5 bases sitting between them. The germline CDR1 and CDR2 sequences are SGHKS and YYEKEE (reference sequence). The CDR3 runs 13 residues. The CDR3 reads CASSLDQNSPLHF. The CDR3 region has the DNA TGTGCCAGCAGCTTGGATCAGAATTCACCCCTCCACTTT.

This chain uses TRBV11-1 with TRBJ2-3; D call uncertain. The CDR3 is 14 residues long. Trimming removed 2 bases from V and 4 bases from J, with 10 bases in between. Germline CDR1 is SGHAT and CDR2 is FQDESV (reference sequence). CDR3 amino acids: CASSLMRSADTQYF. CDR3 sequence (DNA): TGTGCCAGCAGCTTAATGCGGTCCGCAGATACGCAGTATTTT.

This clone was detected once. The V and J genes are TRBV29-1 and TRBJ1-2; D is uncertain. Trimming took 7 bases from V and 5 from J, leaving 17 bases between them. The CDR3 is 13 residues long. Germline assignment: CDR1 SQVTM and CDR2 ANQGSEA. CDR3 in amino acids: CSAPGGLWYGYTF. In DNA, the CDR3 is TGCAGCGCCCCAGGAGGACTTTGGTATGGCTACACCTTC.

The chain combines TRBV19 with TRBJ2-5, with TRBD2 as a possible D gene (6 bases). The germline V and J ends were trimmed by 3 bases and 4 bases, with 18 bases remaining between them. The length of the CDR3 is 16 residues. Germline CDR1 reads LNHDA; CDR2 reads SQIVND (reference sequence). The CDR3 sequence: CASSIGGAGYGETQYF. DNA for the CDR3: TGTGCCAGTAGTATTGGAGGGGCAGGGTACGGAGAGACCCAGTACTTC.

J is TRBJ2-5 and V is TRBV28; D gene uncertain. CDR3 length: 13 residues. From germline, CDR1 is MDHEN and CDR2 SYDVKM. V lost 5 bases, J lost 7 bases, and 14 bases lay in between. The CDR3 protein is CASSRLVPGTQYF. The CDR3 DNA follows: TGTGCCAGCAGTAGATTAGTTCCTGGGACCCAGTACTTC.

This clone was counted once. The V call is TRBV7-9, the J call TRBJ1-5; D gene unclear. CDR3 length equals 14 residues. Trimming cost V 2 bases and J 7 bases, with 12 bases left between them. The germline gives CDR1 SEHNR, CDR2 FQNEAQ (reference sequence). CDR3 sequence: CASSLSIGSQPQHF. DNA for the CDR3: TGTGCCAGCAGCTTATCAATTGGGAGCCAGCCCCAGCATTTT.

The genes are TRBV3-1 (or the pseudogene TRBV3-2) and TRBJ1-3; D gene unclear. The CDR3 has 14 residues. Trimming left V 3 bases short and J 0 bases short, with 6 bases between. Germline V gene sequence: CDR1 LGHDT, CDR2 YNNKEL (reference sequence). CDR3 sequence: CASSQENSGNTIYF. CDR3 DNA: TGTGCCAGCAGCCAGGAGAACTCTGGAAACACCATATATTTT.

This clone was picked up a small number of times. The V call is TRBV7-9, the J call TRBJ2-7, with 7 bases matching TRBD2. Germline V lookup: CDR1 SEHNR, CDR2 FQNEAQ (reference sequence). The CDR3 contains 12 residues. Germline trimming cut 4 bases from V and 4 bases from J; bases unmatched to any gene: 1. The CDR3 here is CASSWGGYEQYF. The CDR3 DNA sequence: TGTGCCAGCAGCTGGGGGGGGTACGAGCAGTACTTC.

The V gene is TRBV5-1, the J gene TRBJ1-2; 8 nucleotides line up with TRBD1. The CDR3 has 13 amino acids. The V gene end was trimmed by 4 bases and the J gene end by 3 bases; junction bases not matched to a gene: 2. Germline V gene data show CDR1 as SGHRS and CDR2 as YFSETQ. This CDR3 is CASSPTGDYGYTF. CDR3 coding DNA: TGCGCCAGCAGCCCGACAGGGGACTATGGCTACACCTTC.

The genes are TRBV6-5 and TRBJ1-4; 9 bases align to TRBD1. V dropped 4 bases and J dropped 8; count of bases not matched to a gene: 5. CDR3 length: 14 amino acids. Germline V CDR1 and CDR2: MNHEY, SVGAGI. As DNA, the CDR3 is TGTGCCAGCAGTTTGGGACAGGGAGAGGAAAAACTGTTTTTT. It codes for CASSLGQGEEKLFF.

The CDR3 DNA follows: TGCGCCAGCAGCTTTACAGGGTTAGGCGAAAAACTGTTTTTT. Protein: CASSFTGLGEKLFF. The V call is TRBV5-1, the J call TRBJ1-4, with a possible D match to TRBD1 (6 bases). Between the trimmed V and J ends, which lost 2 bases and 8 bases, there was a span of 13 bases. The CDR3 consists of 14 residues. Germline-derived CDR1 and CDR2 are SGHRS and YFSETQ. The full variable domain, its missing parts supplied by reference TRBV5-1 and TRBJ1-4, is KAGVTQTPRYLIKTRGQQVTLSCSPISGHRSVSWYQQTPGQGLQFLFEYFSETQRNKGNFPGRFSGRQFSNSRSEMNVSTLELGDSALYLCASSFTGLGEKLFFGSGTQLSVL.

The chain carries TRBV2 and TRBJ1-2, with a weak D call TRBD1 (6 bases). The CDR3 runs to 13 residues. V lost 7 bases and J lost 2, with 11 bases in between. Germline V gene data show CDR1 as SNHLY and CDR2 as FYNNEI. The CDR3 here is CASTHRENYGYTF. CDR3 coding DNA: TGTGCCAGCACCCACAGGGAGAACTATGGCTACACCTTC.

This clone came up once. The chain couples TRBV5-1 to TRBJ2-2; tentatively, D is TRBD2 (6 bases). Trimming cost V 1 base and J 4 bases, with 14 bases left between them. Germline assignment: CDR1 SGHRS and CDR2 YFSETQ. This CDR3 has 16 amino acids. CDR3 sequence: CASSLSGRRGTGELFF. In nucleotides, the CDR3 is TGCGCCAGCAGCTTGAGCGGGCGGAGGGGCACCGGGGAGCTGTTTTTT.